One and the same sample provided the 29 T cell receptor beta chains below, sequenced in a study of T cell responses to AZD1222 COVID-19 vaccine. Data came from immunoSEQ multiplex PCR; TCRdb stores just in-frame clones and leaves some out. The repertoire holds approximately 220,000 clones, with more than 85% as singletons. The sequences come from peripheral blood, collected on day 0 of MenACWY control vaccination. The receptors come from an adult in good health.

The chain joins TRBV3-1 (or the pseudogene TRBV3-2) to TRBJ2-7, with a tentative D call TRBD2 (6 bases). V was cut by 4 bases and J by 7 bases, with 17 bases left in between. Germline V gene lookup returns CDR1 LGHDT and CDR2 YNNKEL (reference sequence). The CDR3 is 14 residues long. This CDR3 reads CASSPGGPPREQYF. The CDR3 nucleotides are TGTGCCAGCAGCCCCGGGGGACCTCCCCGGGAGCAGTACTTC.

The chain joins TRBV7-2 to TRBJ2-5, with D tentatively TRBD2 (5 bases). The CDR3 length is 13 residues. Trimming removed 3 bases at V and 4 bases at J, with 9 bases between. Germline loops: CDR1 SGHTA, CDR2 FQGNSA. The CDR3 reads CASSLERRETQYF. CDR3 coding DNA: TGTGCCAGCAGCTTGGAGCGGCGAGAGACCCAGTACTTC.

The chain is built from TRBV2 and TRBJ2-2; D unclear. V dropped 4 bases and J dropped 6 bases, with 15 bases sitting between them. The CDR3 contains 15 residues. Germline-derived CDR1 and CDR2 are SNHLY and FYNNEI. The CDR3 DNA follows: TGTGCCAGCAGTGGTTCCTCATCTTGGGCCGGGGAGCTGTTTTTT. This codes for CASSGSSSWAGELFF.

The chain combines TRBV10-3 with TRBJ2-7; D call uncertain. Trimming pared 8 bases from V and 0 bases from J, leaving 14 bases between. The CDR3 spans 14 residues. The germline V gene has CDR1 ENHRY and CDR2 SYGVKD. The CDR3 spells CAIGDLTFSYEQYF. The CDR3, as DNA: TGTGCCATCGGCGATTTAACCTTCTCCTACGAGCAGTACTTC.

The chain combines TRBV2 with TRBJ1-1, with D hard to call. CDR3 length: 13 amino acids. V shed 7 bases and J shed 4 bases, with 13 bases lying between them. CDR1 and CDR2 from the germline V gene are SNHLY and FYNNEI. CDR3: CASILESTTEAFF. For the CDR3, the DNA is TGTGCCAGCATTTTAGAGAGTACCACTGAAGCTTTCTTT.

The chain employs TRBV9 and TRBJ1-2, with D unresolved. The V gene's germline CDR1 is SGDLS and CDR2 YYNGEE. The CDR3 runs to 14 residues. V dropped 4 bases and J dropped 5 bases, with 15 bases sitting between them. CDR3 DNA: TGTGCCAGCAGCCCCGCCCCGTCGGGATATGGCTACACCTTC. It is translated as CASSPAPSGYGYTF.

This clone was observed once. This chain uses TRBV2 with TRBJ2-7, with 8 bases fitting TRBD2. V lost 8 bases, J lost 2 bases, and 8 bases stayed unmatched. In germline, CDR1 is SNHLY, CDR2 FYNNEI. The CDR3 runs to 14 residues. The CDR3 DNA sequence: TGTGCCAGCCGACGGGAGGGAATCGCCTACGAGCAGTACTTC. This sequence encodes CASRREGIAYEQYF.

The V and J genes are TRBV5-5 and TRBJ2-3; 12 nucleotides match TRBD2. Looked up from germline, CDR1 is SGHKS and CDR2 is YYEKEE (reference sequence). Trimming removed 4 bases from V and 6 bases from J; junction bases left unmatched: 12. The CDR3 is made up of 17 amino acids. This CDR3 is CASSRLGLAGGTDTQYF. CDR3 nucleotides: TGTGCCAGCAGCCGGCTGGGGCTAGCGGGGGGGACGGATACGCAGTATTTT. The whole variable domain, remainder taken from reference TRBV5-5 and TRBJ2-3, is DAGVTQSPTHLIKTRGQQVTLRCSPISGHKSVSWYQQVLGQGPQFIFQYYEKEERGRGNFPDRFSARQFPNYSSELNVNALLLGDSALYLCASSRLGLAGGTDTQYFGPGTRLTVL.

The CDR3 protein is CASSQGSPGNTIYF. The CDR3 DNA sequence: TGTGCCAGCAGCCAAGGAAGTCCTGGAAACACCATATATTTT. V usage is TRBV3-1 (or the pseudogene TRBV3-2) and J usage is TRBJ1-3; D is ambiguous. Between the trimmed V and J ends, which lost 1 base and 2 bases, there was a span of 6 bases. Germline V lookup: CDR1 LGHDT, CDR2 YNNKEL (reference sequence). The CDR3 sequence is 14 residues long.

CDR3 region: CACTLGSLYEKLFF. In DNA, the CDR3 is TGTGCCTGCACACTGGGAAGTTTGTATGAAAAACTGTTTTTT. The chain uses TRBV30 and TRBJ1-4, with unresolved D. The CDR3 extends over 14 amino acids. V was clipped by 6 bases and J by 6 bases, with 17 bases between them. CDR1 is GTSNPN and CDR2 is SVGIG in the germline V gene (reference sequence).

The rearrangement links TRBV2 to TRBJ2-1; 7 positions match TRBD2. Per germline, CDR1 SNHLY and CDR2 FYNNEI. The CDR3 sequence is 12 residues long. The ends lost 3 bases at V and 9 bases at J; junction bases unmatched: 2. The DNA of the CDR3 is TGTGCCAGCAGTGATTGGGGGGGTGAGCAGTTCTTC. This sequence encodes CASSDWGGEQFF.

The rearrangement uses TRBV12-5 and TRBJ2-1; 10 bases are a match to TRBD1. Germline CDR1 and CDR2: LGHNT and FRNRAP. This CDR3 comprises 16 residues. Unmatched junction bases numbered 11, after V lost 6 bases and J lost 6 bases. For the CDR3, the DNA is TGTGCTAGTGGCGACTTCGACAGGGGGCTTAGCAATGAGCAGTTCTTC. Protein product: CASGDFDRGLSNEQFF. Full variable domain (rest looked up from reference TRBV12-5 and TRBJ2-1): DARVTQTPRHKVTEMGQEVTMRCQPILGHNTVFWYRQTMMQGLELLAYFRNRAPLDDSGMPKDRFSAEMPDATLATLKIQPSEPRDSAVYFCASGDFDRGLSNEQFFGPGTRLTVL.

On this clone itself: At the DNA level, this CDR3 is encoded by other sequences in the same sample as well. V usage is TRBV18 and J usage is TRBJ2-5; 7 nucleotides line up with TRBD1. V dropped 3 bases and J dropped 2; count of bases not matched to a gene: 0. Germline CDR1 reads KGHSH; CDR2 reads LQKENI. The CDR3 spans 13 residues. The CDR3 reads CASSPGQQETQYF. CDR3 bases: TGTGCCAGCTCACCGGGACAGCAAGAGACCCAGTACTTC.

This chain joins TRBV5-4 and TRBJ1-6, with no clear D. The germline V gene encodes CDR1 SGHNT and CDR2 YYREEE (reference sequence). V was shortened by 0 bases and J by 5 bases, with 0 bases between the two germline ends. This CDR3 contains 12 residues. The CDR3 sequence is CASSLDNSPLHF. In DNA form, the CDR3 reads TGTGCCAGCAGCTTGGATAATTCACCCCTCCACTTT. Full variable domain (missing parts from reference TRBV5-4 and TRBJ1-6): ETGVTQSPTHLIKTRGQQVTLRCSSQSGHNTVSWYQQALGQGPQFIFQYYREEENGRGNFPPRFSGLQFPNYSSELNVNALELDDSALYLCASSLDNSPLHFGNGTRLTVT.

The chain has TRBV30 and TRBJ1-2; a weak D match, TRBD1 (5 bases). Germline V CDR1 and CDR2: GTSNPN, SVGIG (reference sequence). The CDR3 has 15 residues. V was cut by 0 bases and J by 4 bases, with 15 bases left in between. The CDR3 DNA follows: TGTGCCTGGAGTGTACGCCAACAGGTTATCTATGGCTACACCTTC. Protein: CAWSVRQQVIYGYTF.

The CDR3 is CASSPGKGVDEAFF. CDR3 nucleotides: TGTGCCAGCAGCCCGGGAAAGGGGGTAGATGAAGCTTTCTTT. V gene TRBV11-2 combines with J gene TRBJ1-1; D possibly corresponds to TRBD1 (6 bases). Per germline, CDR1 SGHAT and CDR2 FQNNGV. The CDR3 extends over 14 amino acids. Trimming removed 5 bases at V and 7 bases at J, with 17 bases between.

Here the CDR3 reads CAWSAQRSYGYTF. In DNA form, the CDR3 reads TGTGCCTGGAGTGCCCAGCGTAGCTATGGCTACACCTTC. J is TRBJ1-2 and V is TRBV30; no clear D. V shed 1 base and J shed 4 bases, with 10 bases lying between them. In germline, CDR1 is GTSNPN, CDR2 SVGIG (reference sequence). The CDR3 is 13 amino acids.

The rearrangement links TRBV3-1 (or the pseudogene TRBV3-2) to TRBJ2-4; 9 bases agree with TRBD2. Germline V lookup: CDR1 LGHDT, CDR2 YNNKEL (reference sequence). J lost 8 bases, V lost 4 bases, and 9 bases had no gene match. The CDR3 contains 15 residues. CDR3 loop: CASSPLAGARDIQYF. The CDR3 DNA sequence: TGTGCCAGCAGCCCCTTAGCGGGGGCCAGGGACATTCAGTACTTC.

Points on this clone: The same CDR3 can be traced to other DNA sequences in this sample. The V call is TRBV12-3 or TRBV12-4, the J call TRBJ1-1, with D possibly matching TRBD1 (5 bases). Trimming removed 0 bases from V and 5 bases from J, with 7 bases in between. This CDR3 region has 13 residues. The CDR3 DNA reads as TGTGCCAGCAGTTTAGCGGGGGGGACTGAAGCTTTCTTT. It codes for CASSLAGGTEAFF.

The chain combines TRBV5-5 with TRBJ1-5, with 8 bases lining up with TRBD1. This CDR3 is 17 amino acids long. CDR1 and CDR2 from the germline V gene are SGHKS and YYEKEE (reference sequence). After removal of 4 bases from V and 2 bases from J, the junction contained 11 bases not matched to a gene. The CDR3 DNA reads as TGTGCCAGCAGCCCCATTACCGGGACAGGCGGCAATCAGCCCCAGCATTTT. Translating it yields CASSPITGTGGNQPQHF.

CDR3 bases: TGTGCCAGCACCAGGGCTCGAGGGGAAGCTTCTTCAGCTTTCTTT. Residues: CASTRARGEASSAFF. V is TRBV11-2 and J is TRBJ1-1, with D perhaps matching TRBD1 (5 bases). The V gene's germline CDR1 is SGHAT and CDR2 FQNNGV. The CDR3 sequence is 15 residues long. V lost 7 bases to trimming and J lost 10 bases, with 25 bases between them. Together with reference TRBV11-2 and TRBJ1-1, the CDR3 gives the full variable domain: EAGVAQSPRYKIIEKRQSVAFWCNPISGHATLYWYQQILGQGPKLLIQFQNNGVVDDSQLPKDRFSAERLKGVDSTLKIQPAKLEDSAVYLCASTRARGEASSAFFGQGTRLTVV.

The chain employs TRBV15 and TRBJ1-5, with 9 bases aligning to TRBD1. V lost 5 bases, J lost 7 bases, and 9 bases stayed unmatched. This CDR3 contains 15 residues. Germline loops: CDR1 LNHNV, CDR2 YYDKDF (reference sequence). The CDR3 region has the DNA TGTGCCACCAGCCCGCCGACAGGGGGTGGACAGCCCCAGCATTTT. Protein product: CATSPPTGGGQPQHF.

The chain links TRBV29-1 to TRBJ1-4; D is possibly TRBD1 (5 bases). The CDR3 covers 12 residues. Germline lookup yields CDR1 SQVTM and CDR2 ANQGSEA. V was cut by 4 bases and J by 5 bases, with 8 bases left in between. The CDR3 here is CSVGRQNEKLFF. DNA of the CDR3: TGCAGCGTTGGCCGACAGAATGAAAAACTGTTTTTT. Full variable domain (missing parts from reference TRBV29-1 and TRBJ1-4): SAVISQKPSRDICQRGTSLTIQCQVDSQVTMMFWYRQQPGQSLTLIATANQGSEATYESGFVIDKFPISRPNLTFSTLTVSNMSPEDSSIYLCSVGRQNEKLFFGSGTQLSVL.

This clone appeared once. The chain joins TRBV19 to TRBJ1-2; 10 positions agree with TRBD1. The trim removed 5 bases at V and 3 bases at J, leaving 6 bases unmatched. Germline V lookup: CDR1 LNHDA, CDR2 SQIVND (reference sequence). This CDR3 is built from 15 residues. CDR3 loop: CASSPTGQGDYGYTF. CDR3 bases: TGTGCCAGTAGTCCAACCGGACAGGGGGACTATGGCTACACCTTC.

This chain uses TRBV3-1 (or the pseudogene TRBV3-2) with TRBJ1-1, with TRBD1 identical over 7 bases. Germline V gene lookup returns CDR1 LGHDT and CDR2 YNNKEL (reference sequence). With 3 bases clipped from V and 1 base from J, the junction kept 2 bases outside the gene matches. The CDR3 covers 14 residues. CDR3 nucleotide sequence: TGTGCCAGCAGCCACTGGGACAGGAACACTGAAGCTTTCTTT. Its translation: CASSHWDRNTEAFF.

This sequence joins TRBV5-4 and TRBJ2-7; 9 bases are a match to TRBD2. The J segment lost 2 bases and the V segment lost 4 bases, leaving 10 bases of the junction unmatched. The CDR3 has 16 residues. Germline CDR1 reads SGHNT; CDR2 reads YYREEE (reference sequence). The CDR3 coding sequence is TGTGCCAGCAGCCCAATTGGGGCGGGGGGGACCTACGAGCAGTACTTC. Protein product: CASSPIGAGGTYEQYF.

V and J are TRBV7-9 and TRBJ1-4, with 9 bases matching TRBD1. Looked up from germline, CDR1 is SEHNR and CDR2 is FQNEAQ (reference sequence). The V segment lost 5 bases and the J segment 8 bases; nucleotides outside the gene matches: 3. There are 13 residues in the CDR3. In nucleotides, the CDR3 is TGTGCCAGCAGCAAAGGACAGGGGGAAAAACTGTTTTTT. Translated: CASSKGQGEKLFF.

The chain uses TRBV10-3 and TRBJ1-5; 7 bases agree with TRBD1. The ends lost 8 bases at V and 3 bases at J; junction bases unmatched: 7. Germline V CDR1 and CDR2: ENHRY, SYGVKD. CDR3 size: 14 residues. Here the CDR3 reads CAIQEGGPNQPQHF. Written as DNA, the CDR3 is TGTGCCATCCAAGAAGGGGGCCCCAATCAGCCCCAGCATTTT.

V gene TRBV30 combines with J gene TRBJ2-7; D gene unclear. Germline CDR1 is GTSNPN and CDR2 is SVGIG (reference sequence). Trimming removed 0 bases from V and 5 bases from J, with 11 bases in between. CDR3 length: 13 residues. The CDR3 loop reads CAWSVLSPDEQYF. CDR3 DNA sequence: TGTGCCTGGAGTGTACTCTCGCCCGACGAGCAGTACTTC.